What follows describes a single T cell receptor (beta chain). The antigen remains undetermined. TCRdb re-derived calls from the RT-PCR reads in MiXCR, one entry per CDR3 protein. Of 25,000 or so distinct CDR3 sequences detected, about three quarters appear once; the ten largest clones hold about 5%. This sample is part of a study of yellow fever vaccine responses in identical twins. Findings and caveats of the study: Twins' vaccine T cell responses reportedly seemed partly convergent and partly personalized.

V was pared by 5 bases and J by 2 bases, with 14 bases between. This CDR3 is 15 amino acids long. CDR1 and CDR2 from the germline V gene are SNHLY and FYNNEI. This specimen consisted of T cells from blood (PBMCs), unsorted or a sorted subset (not recorded which), obtained before or after yellow fever vaccination (not recorded which). V and J are TRBV2 and TRBJ2-3; D may be TRBD2 (6 bases). The TCR was taken from a woman aged 18-30 years who received the yellow fever vaccine. This chain's CDR3 is CASSTAGGNTDTQYF. CDR3 in DNA: TGTGCCAGCAGTACCGCCGGGGGAAACACAGATACGCAGTATTTT.